This T cell receptor (beta chain) is from a study of blood T cell repertoires in COVID-19. TCRdb's copy holds only in-frame clones and misses some; the assay was immunoSEQ multiplex PCR. The sample consists of approximately 130,000 clones, about 90% of them appearing once. This CDR3 has 17 residues. After removal of 1 base from V and 0 bases from J, the junction contained 5 bases not matched to a gene. Germline CDR1 reads SGHKS; CDR2 reads YYEKEE (reference sequence). Sequencing used peripheral blood. This clonotype was sampled from a woman aged 45-65 years who had recovered from COVID-19. This sequence joins TRBV5-5 and TRBJ2-3, with 10 bases matching TRBD2. This chain's CDR3 is CASSLKLAGSSTDTQYF. DNA of the CDR3: TGTGCCAGCAGCTTGAAACTAGCGGGGAGTAGCACAGATACGCAGTATTTT.